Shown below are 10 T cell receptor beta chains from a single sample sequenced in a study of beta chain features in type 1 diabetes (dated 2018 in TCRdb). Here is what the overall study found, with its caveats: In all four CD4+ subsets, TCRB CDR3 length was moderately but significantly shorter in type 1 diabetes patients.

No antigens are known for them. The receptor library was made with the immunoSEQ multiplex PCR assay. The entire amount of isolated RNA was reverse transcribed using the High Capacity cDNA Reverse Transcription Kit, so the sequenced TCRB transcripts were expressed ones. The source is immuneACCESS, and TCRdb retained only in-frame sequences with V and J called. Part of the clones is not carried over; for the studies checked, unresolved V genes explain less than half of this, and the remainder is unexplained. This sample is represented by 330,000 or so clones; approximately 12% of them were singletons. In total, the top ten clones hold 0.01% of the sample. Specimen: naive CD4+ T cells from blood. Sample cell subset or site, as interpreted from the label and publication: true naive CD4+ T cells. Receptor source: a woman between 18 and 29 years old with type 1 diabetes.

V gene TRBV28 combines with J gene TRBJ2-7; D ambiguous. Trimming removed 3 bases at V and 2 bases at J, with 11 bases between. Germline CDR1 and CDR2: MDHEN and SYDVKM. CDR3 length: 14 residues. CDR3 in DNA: TGTGCCAGCAGTTTGACACAAAACACCTACGAGCAGTACTTC. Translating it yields CASSLTQNTYEQYF.

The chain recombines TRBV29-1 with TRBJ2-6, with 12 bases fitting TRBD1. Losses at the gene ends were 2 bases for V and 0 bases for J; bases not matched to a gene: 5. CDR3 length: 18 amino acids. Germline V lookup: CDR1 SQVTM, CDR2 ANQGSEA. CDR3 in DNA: TGCAGCGTTGAACAGGGACAGGGGGCGACCTCTGGGGCCAACGTCCTGACTTTC. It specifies CSVEQGQGATSGANVLTF.

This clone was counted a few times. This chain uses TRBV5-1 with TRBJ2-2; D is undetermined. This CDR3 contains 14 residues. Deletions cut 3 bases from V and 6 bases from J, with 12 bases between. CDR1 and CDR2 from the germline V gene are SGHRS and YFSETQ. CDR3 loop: CASSSQGEAGELFF. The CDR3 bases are TGCGCCAGCAGCTCTCAAGGAGAGGCCGGGGAGCTGTTTTTT.

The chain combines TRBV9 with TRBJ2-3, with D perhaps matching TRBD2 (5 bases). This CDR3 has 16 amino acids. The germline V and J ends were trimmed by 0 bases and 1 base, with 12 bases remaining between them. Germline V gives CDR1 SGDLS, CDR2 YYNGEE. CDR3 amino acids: CASSVGSLAGTDTQYF. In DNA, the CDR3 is TGTGCCAGCAGCGTAGGTAGTCTAGCCGGCACAGATACGCAGTATTTT.

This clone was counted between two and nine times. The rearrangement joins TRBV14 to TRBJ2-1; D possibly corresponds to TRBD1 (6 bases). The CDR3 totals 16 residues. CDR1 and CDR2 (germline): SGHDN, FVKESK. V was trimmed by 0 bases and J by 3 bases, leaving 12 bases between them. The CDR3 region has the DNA TGTGCCAGCAGCCAAGATCCAGGGGCTGGCTACAATGAGCAGTTCTTC. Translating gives CASSQDPGAGYNEQFF.

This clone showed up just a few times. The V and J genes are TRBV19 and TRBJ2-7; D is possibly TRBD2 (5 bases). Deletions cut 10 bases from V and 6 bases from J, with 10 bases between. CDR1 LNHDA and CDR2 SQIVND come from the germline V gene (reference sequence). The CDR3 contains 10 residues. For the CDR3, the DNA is TGTGCCAACGGGGTAGTCGAGCAGTACTTC. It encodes CANGVVEQYF.

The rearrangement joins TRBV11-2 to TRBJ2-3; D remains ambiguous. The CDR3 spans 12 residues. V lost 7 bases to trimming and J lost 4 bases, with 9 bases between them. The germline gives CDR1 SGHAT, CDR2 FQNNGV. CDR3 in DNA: TGTGCCAGCACCAGACTCCCAGATACGCAGTATTTT. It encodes CASTRLPDTQYF.

The CDR3 DNA sequence: TGTGCCAGCAGCGTAGACAGTTTTTCCTACGAGCAGTACTTC. Translating gives CASSVDSFSYEQYF. J is TRBJ2-7 and V is TRBV9; D is unresolved. Trimming cost V 0 bases and J 1 base, with 8 bases left between them. The CDR3 covers 14 residues. The V gene's germline CDR1 is SGDLS and CDR2 YYNGEE.

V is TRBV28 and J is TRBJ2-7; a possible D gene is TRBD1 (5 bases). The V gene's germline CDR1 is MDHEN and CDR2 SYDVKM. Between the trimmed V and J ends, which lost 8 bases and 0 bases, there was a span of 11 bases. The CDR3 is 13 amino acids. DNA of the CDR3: TGTGCCAGCTCTCAGGGTGCCTCCTACGAGCAGTACTTC. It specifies CASSQGASYEQYF.

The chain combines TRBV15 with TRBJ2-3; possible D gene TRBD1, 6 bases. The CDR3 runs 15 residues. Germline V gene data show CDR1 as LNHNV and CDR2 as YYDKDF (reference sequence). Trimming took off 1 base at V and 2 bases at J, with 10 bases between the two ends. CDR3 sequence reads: CATSRGQGTTDTQYF. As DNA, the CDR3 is TGTGCCACCAGCAGAGGCCAGGGGACCACAGATACGCAGTATTTT.